These 17 T cell receptor beta chains came from one sample sequenced in a study of blood T cells in healthy people across ages. A second PCR of about 7 to 12 cycles used a sample-barcoded 5' primer and a J-beta primer mix. MiXCR, applied by TCRdb to the 5' RACE reads, yields one record per CDR3 protein. The data contain about 900,000 distinct CDR3 sequences, around 49% of them singletons. Input material: blood. These receptors originate from a man between 25 and 39 years old in good health.

V and J are TRBV3-1 and TRBJ1-6, with D possibly TRBD1 on 5 matching bases. Germline V lookup: CDR1 LGHDT, CDR2 YNNKEL (reference sequence). The CDR3 is 16 amino acids. The ends were cut back, 4 bases at V and 2 bases at J, with 12 bases in the middle. Here the CDR3 DNA reads TGTGCCAGCAGCCCTGCTGGGGCCACCTATAATTCACCCCTCCACTTT. This encodes CASSPAGATYNSPLHF.

The chain employs TRBV5-6 and TRBJ1-1; the D is unclear. The CDR3 extends over 14 amino acids. The V and J ends lost 0 bases and 3 bases respectively, with 9 bases between them. The germline gives CDR1 SGHDT, CDR2 YYEEEE. The CDR3 region is CASSLDEVYTEAFF. The CDR3, as DNA: TGTGCCAGCAGCTTGGACGAGGTATACACTGAAGCTTTCTTT.

The J gene is TRBJ1-5, the V gene TRBV6-1; 9 nucleotides line up with TRBD1. This CDR3 has 16 amino acids. CDR1 is MNHNS and CDR2 is SASEGT in the germline V gene. J gave up 1 base and V 4 bases, and 5 bases lay outside the gene matches. DNA of the CDR3: TGTGCCAGCAGTGGTACAGGGGGCATAAGCAATCAGCCCCAGCATTTT. Protein product: CASSGTGGISNQPQHF.

CDR3 nucleotides: TGTGCCAGCAGCCAAGGCGGTGGGGGGACAGGAACAGATACGCAGTATTTT. Its translation is CASSQGGGGTGTDTQYF. The J gene is TRBJ2-3, the V gene TRBV4-2, with 8 bases fitting TRBD1. Looked up from germline, CDR1 is LGHNA and CDR2 is YNFKEQ. The CDR3 extends over 17 amino acids. The V gene end was trimmed by 1 base and the J gene end by 3 bases; junction bases not matched to a gene: 9.

The gene calls are TRBV20-1 and TRBJ1-1, with D uncertain. The V end was cut by 2 bases, the J end by 1 base, with 8 bases between. CDR1 is DFQATT, CDR2 SNEGSKA, per germline (reference sequence). This CDR3 comprises 13 residues. For the CDR3, the DNA is TGCAGTGCTAGACCCGACGGGAACACTGAAGCTTTCTTT. Translation: CSARPDGNTEAFF.

For the CDR3, the DNA is TGTGCCAGCAGCTTCCGCGCCGGGACTAGCGGGGGGGCATTCCTCACAGATACGCAGTATTTT. This sequence encodes CASSFRAGTSGGAFLTDTQYF. The rearrangement links TRBV7-6 to TRBJ2-3; 16 nucleotides line up with TRBD2. The germline CDR1 and CDR2 sequences are SGHVS and FNYEAQ. This CDR3 is built from 21 residues. The V gene end was trimmed by 3 bases and the J gene end by 2 bases; junction bases not matched to a gene: 14.

The chain couples TRBV29-1 to TRBJ1-2; 10 positions agree with TRBD1. The J segment lost 3 bases and the V segment lost 7 bases, leaving 8 bases of the junction unmatched. The CDR3 is 14 amino acids. CDR1 SQVTM and CDR2 ANQGSEA come from the germline V gene. The CDR3 sequence is CSAHGTGADYGYTF. CDR3 nucleotides: TGCAGCGCTCACGGGACAGGGGCTGACTATGGCTACACCTTC.

This chain connects TRBV6-5 to TRBJ1-1, with a possible D match to TRBD1 (5 bases). The CDR3 has 15 residues. Germline lookup yields CDR1 MNHEY and CDR2 SVGAGI. V lost 6 bases to trimming and J lost 4 bases, with 18 bases between them. This CDR3 reads CASSGPGLGGTEAFF. CDR3 sequence (DNA): TGTGCCAGCAGCGGGCCGGGACTGGGGGGCACTGAAGCTTTCTTT.

This clonotype showed up just a few times. This may arise from a read error, as a much more abundant clone is one base away. CDR3 in DNA: TGTGCCAGCAGCCGCGGGGGTACGCAGTATTTT. It is translated as CASSRGGTQYF. The chain employs TRBV3-1 and TRBJ2-3; 7 bases are a match to TRBD2. V dropped 4 bases and J dropped 8; count of bases not matched to a gene: 0. The V gene's germline CDR1 is LGHDT and CDR2 YNNKEL (reference sequence). The CDR3 runs 11 residues.

This chain connects TRBV3-1 to TRBJ1-2, with D hard to call. The V gene's germline CDR1 is LGHDT and CDR2 YNNKEL (reference sequence). The CDR3 contains 13 residues. Deletions cut 0 bases from V and 10 bases from J, with 12 bases between. CDR3 residues: CASSQDMGWDYTF. The CDR3 DNA reads TGTGCCAGCAGCCAAGATATGGGGTGGGACTACACCTTC.

The V gene is TRBV20-1, the J gene TRBJ2-4; D might be TRBD1 (9 bases). The CDR3 extends over 16 amino acids. The germline gives CDR1 DFQATT, CDR2 SNEGSKA (reference sequence). Trimming took 0 bases from V and 13 from J, leaving 25 bases between them. The DNA of the CDR3 is TGCAGTGCTAGAGATACGGTGAGGACAGGGGAGCGGGAGCAGTACTTC. It specifies CSARDTVRTGEREQYF.

The rearrangement links TRBV27 to TRBJ2-7, with 10 nucleotides matching TRBD1. V lost 2 bases, J lost 1 base, and 2 bases stayed unmatched. In germline, CDR1 is MNHEY, CDR2 SMNVEV (reference sequence). The CDR3 loop spans 15 amino acids. CDR3 DNA: TGTGCCAGCAGTTTAGGGACAGGGGCTTCCTACGAGCAGTACTTC. This gives the protein CASSLGTGASYEQYF.

The chain combines TRBV25-1 with TRBJ2-5; a weak D match, TRBD1 (6 bases). This CDR3 spans 14 amino acids. Looked up from germline, CDR1 is MGHDK and CDR2 is SYGVNS. V dropped 5 bases and J dropped 3 bases, with 13 bases sitting between them. This CDR3 reads CASSTPGQKETQYF. CDR3 bases: TGTGCCAGCAGTACGCCGGGACAAAAAGAGACCCAGTACTTC.

This clonotype was seen a handful of times. J is TRBJ2-5 and V is TRBV12-3 or TRBV12-4; D is unclear. The CDR3 loop spans 14 amino acids. Trimming took 1 base from V and 2 from J, leaving 8 bases between them. CDR3: CASSLVSEQETQYF. The CDR3 bases are TGTGCCAGCAGTTTAGTCTCCGAACAAGAGACCCAGTACTTC.

This rearrangement joins TRBV3-1 to TRBJ2-7, with D unresolved. Trimming cost V 1 base and J 2 bases, with 15 bases left between them. CDR3 length equals 16 residues. CDR1 is LGHDT, CDR2 YNNKEL, per germline (reference sequence). This CDR3 reads CASSQGSQAGTYEQYF. The CDR3 DNA follows: TGTGCCAGCAGCCAAGGGTCTCAGGCCGGAACCTACGAGCAGTACTTC.

J is TRBJ2-1 and V is TRBV29-1; 7 positions agree with TRBD2. The DNA end favors TRBJ2-7, so the J call may be wrong. The CDR3 is made up of 14 amino acids. Germline assignment: CDR1 SQVTM and CDR2 ANQGSEA. This CDR3 is CSVGEGTNSYEQYF. The CDR3 DNA follows: TGCAGCGTTGGGGAGGGGACTAACAGTTACGAGCAGTACTTC.

This clonotype was found once. This rearrangement joins TRBV29-1 to TRBJ2-5; a weak D match, TRBD1 (6 bases). TRBJ2-7 explains the end of the DNA better; the J call may be wrong. CDR1 and CDR2 (germline): SQVTM, ANQGSEA. The CDR3 covers 13 residues. CDR3 loop: CSVSLGQPYEQYF. The CDR3 nucleotides read TGCAGCGTCTCATTGGGACAACCCTACGAGCAGTACTTC.